This is a list of T cell receptor beta chains from one sample in a study of CD8 T cells in ankylosing spondylitis. TCRdb analysed the 5' RACE reads with MiXCR anew, one entry per CDR3 protein. The sample shows 500,000 to 650,000 distinct CDR3 sequences, about 5.2% of them seen only once. The sequenced sample was blood, either unsorted or a sorted T cell fraction (not recorded which). These receptors were obtained from a male donor with ankylosing spondylitis. CDR3s include the opening cysteine and the closing phenylalanine or tryptophan. The order of the fields is clone size, V gene, D gene, J gene, CDR3 DNA, CDR3 protein. D genes are given only for firm matches. Size is omitted from some rows. Given values are once, few, many or a class for expanded clones.

>many|TRBV9|.|TRBJ1-1
TGTGCCAGCAGCGGCTCACTGGAGACTGAAGCTTTCTTT
CASSGSLETEAFF
>many|TRBV20-1|TRBD1|TRBJ2-7
TGCAGTGCTAGTGAGGGACAGCTATACGAGCAGTACTTC
CSASEGQLYEQYF
>many|TRBV20-1|TRBD1|TRBJ1-4
TGCAGTGCTAGACGCACATCAGGGGGCGGAGAAAAACTGTTTTTT
CSARRTSGGGEKLFF
>.|TRBV14|.|TRBJ1-6
TGTGCCAGCAGCCAAATCGTGGGATCACCCCTCCACTTT
CASSQIVGSPLHF
>.|TRBV2|TRBD1|TRBJ1-5
TGTGCCAGCAGTGGACAGGGGGCGCGGAGCAATCAGCCCCAGCATTTT
CASSGQGARSNQPQHF
>many|TRBV10-3|TRBD2|TRBJ2-1
TGTGCCATCAGGGCTAGCGGGAGGGTGAATGAGCAGTTCTTC
CAIRASGRVNEQFF
>many|TRBV20-1|TRBD2|TRBJ2-1
TGCAGTGCTGTTGGTCGGACTAGCCGGAACTACAATGAGCAGTTCTTC
CSAVGRTSRNYNEQFF
>many|TRBV5-1|TRBD2|TRBJ2-7
TGCGCCAGCAGCTTGGGCCGGGGGGGATACGAGCAGTACTTC
CASSLGRGGYEQYF
>many|TRBV27|.|TRBJ1-1
TGTGCCAGCAGTTTATCGACAGGAGGGTGGGCCACTGAAGCTTTCTTT
CASSLSTGGWATEAFF
>many|TRBV20-1|.|TRBJ2-3
TGCAGTGCTAGCGATAGCGGGACAGAAGATACGCAGTATTTT
CSASDSGTEDTQYF
>many|TRBV12-3/TRBV12-4|.|TRBJ1-1
TGTGCCAGCAGTCCGGGACCTGTGAACACTGAAGCTTTCTTT
CASSPGPVNTEAFF
>many|TRBV7-2|.|TRBJ2-2
TGTGCCAGCAGCTTACGGTTGAACACCGGGGAGCTGTTTTTT
CASSLRLNTGELFF
>many|TRBV29-1|.|TRBJ2-7
TGCAGCGTTGACAATCCCAAGGGCCGGGAGACAGGATCCTACGAGCAGTACTTC
CSVDNPKGRETGSYEQYF
>few|TRBV19|.|TRBJ2-1
TGTGCCAGTAGTACCCCCCGGGGGTCTGGGGATGAGCAGTTCTTC
CASSTPRGSGDEQFF
>.|TRBV11-2|TRBD2|TRBJ2-1
TGTGCCAGCAGCTTTCGTAGCGGGAGGGCCAATGAGCAGTTCTTC
CASSFRSGRANEQFF
>.|TRBV4-1|TRBD1|TRBJ2-1
TGCGCCATCTCCGGACAGGAAAGGGATGAGCAGTTCTTC
CAISGQERDEQFF
>many|TRBV6-2/TRBV6-3|.|TRBJ1-5
TGTGCCACCGAACAAGGAGGAGGGAATCAGCCCCAGCATTTT
CATEQGGGNQPQHF
>.|TRBV24-1|.|TRBJ2-1
TGTGCCACCAGCCCAGGGGCGAACCAGGGTATTGAGCAGTTCTTC
CATSPGANQGIEQFF
>many|TRBV20-1|.|TRBJ2-3
TGCAGTATCTCGCCCGGCACAGATACGCAGTATTTT
CSISPGTDTQYF
>many|TRBV11-1|.|TRBJ1-5
TGTGCCAGCAGCTTACGGCTGCCGTACAATCAGCCCCAGCATTTT
CASSLRLPYNQPQHF
>many|TRBV4-3|TRBD1|TRBJ2-7
TGCGCCAGCAGCCATGATACGGGACAGGGAAGCTCCTACGAGCAGTACTTC
CASSHDTGQGSSYEQYF
>many|TRBV9|.|TRBJ2-3
TGTGCCAGCAGCGCCCTGGCTGGGCCCTGGGATACGCAGTATTTT
CASSALAGPWDTQYF
>many|TRBV10-3|TRBD1|TRBJ2-7
TGTGCCAGTGGACAGGGGGTCTACGAGCAGTACTTC
CASGQGVYEQYF
>many|TRBV27|.|TRBJ1-4
TGTGCCAGCAGTTTATTGGGGTCTAATGAAAAACTGTTTTTT
CASSLLGSNEKLFF
>many|TRBV6-5|.|TRBJ1-1
TGTGCCAGCAGTTACCCTGGACAGCCCACTGAAGCTTTCTTT
CASSYPGQPTEAFF
>many|TRBV10-3|.|TRBJ1-2
TGTGCCATCAGTGCGGAGACCGACTTCATCTATGGCTACACCTTC
CAISAETDFIYGYTF
>many|TRBV5-1|.|TRBJ2-5
TGCGCCAGCAAGAAGGTCAGGGCGGAAGAGACCCAGTACTTC
CASKKVRAEETQYF